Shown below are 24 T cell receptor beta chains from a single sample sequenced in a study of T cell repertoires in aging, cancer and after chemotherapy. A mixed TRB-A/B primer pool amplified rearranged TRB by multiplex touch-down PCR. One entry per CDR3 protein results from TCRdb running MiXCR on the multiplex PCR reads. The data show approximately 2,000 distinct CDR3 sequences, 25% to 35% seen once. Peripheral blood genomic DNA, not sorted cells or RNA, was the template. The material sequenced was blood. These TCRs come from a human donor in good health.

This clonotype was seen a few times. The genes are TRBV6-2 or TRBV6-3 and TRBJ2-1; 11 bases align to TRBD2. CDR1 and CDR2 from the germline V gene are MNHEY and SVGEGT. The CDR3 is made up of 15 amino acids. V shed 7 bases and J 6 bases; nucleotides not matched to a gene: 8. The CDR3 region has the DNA TGTGCCAGCAATACCCTAGCGGGGGGCATCAATGAGCAGTTCTTC. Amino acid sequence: CASNTLAGGINEQFF.

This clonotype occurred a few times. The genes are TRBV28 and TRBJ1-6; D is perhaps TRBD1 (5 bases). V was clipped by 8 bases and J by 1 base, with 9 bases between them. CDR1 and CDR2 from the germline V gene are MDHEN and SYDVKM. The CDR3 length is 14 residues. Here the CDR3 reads CASAGSSYNSPLHF. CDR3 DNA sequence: TGTGCCAGCGCAGGGTCGTCCTATAATTCACCCCTCCACTTT.

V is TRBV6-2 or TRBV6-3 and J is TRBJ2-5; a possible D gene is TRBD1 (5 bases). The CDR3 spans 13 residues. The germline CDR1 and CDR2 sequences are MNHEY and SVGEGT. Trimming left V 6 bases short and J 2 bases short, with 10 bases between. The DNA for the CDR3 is TGTGCCAGCAGCAATACAGGACAAGAGACCCAGTACTTC. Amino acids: CASSNTGQETQYF.

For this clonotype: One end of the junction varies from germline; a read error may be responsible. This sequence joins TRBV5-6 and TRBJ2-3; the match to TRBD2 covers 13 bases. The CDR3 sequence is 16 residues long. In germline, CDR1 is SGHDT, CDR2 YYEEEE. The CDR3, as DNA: TGCGCCAGCAGCCCCGAGGGACTAGCGGGATCAGATACGCAGTATTTT. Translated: CASSPEGLAGSDTQYF.

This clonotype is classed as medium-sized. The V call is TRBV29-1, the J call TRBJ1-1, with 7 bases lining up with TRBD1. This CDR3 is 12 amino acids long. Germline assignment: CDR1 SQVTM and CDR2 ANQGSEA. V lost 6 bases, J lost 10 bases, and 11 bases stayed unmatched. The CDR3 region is CSVGQGAGGAFF. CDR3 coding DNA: TGCAGCGTCGGCCAGGGAGCAGGGGGAGCTTTCTTT.

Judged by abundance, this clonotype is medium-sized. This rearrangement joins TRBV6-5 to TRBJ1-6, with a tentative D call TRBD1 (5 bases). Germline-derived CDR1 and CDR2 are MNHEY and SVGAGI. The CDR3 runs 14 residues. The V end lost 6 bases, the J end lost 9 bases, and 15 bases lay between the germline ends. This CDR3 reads CASSWGGLGSPLHF. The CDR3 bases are TGTGCCAGCAGCTGGGGGGGATTGGGTTCACCCCTCCACTTT.

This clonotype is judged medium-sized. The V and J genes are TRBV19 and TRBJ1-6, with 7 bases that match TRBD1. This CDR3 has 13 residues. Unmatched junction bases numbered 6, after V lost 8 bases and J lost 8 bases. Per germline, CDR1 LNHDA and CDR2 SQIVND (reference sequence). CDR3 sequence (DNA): TGTGCCAGTCCCCACAGGGGTGATTCACCCCTCCACTTT. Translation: CASPHRGDSPLHF.

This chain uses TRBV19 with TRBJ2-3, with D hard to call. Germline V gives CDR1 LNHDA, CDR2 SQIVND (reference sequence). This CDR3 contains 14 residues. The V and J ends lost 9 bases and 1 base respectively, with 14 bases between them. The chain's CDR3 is CASSFVAGTDTQYF. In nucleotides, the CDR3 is TGTGCCAGCAGTTTTGTTGCGGGCACAGATACGCAGTATTTT.

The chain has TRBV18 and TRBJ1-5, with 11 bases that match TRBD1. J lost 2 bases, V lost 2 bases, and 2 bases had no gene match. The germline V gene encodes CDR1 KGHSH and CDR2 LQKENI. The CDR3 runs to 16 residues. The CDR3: CASSPLGQGGNQPQHF. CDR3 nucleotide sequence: TGTGCCAGCTCACCATTGGGACAGGGGGGCAATCAGCCCCAGCATTTT. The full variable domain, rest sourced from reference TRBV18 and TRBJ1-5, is NAGVMQNPRHLVRRRGQEARLRCSPMKGHSHVYWYRQLPEEGLKFMVYLQKENIIDESGMPKERFSAEFPKEGPSILRIQQVVRGDSAAYFCASSPLGQGGNQPQHFGDGTRLSIL.

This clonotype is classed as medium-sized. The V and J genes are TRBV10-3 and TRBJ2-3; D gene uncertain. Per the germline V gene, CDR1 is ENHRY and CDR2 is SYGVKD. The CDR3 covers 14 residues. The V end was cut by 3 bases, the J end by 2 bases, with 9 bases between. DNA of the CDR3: TGTGCCATCAGTGATGCAGCGACCACAGATACGCAGTATTTT. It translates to CAISDAATTDTQYF.

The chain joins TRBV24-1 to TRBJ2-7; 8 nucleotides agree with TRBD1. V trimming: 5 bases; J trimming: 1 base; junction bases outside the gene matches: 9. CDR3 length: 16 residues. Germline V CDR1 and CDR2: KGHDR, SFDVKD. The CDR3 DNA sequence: TGTGCCACCAGTGGCCTATCCCGGGACAGGTCCTACGAGCAGTACTTC. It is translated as CATSGLSRDRSYEQYF.

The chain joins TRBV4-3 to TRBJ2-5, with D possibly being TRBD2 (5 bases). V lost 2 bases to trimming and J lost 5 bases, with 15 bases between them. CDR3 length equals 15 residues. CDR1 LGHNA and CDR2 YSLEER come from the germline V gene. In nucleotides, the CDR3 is TGCGCCAGCAGCCAATCCTTTGCGGGCTGGGAGACCCAGTACTTC. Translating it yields CASSQSFAGWETQYF.

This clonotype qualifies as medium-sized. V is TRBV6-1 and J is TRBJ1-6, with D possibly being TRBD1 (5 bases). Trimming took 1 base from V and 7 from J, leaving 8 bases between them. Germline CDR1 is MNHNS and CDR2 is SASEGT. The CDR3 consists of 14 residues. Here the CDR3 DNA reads TGTGCCAGCAGTGAAGGGGGGGGAAATTCACCCCTCCACTTT. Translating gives CASSEGGGNSPLHF.

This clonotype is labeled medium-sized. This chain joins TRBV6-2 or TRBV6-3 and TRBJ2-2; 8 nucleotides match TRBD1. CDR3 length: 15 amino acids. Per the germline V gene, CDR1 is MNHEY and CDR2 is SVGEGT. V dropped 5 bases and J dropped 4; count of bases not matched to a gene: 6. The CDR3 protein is CASSPTQGGTGELFF. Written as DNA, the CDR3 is TGTGCCAGCAGTCCCACACAGGGGGGCACCGGGGAGCTGTTTTTT.

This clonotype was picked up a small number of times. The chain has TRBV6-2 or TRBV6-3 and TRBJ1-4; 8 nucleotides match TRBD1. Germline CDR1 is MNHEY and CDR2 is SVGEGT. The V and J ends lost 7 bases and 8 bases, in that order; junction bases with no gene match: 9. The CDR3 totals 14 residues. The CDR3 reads CASIPGDRSEKLFF. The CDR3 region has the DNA TGTGCCAGCATCCCGGGGGACAGGTCAGAAAAACTGTTTTTT.

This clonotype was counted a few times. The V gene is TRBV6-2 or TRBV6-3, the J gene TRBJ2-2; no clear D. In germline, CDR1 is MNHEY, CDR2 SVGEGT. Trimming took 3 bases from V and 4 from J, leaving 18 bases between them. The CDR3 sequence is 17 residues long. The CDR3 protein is CASSYRPSQASTGELFF. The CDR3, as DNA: TGTGCCAGCAGTTATCGGCCCTCACAAGCTTCCACCGGGGAGCTGTTTTTT.

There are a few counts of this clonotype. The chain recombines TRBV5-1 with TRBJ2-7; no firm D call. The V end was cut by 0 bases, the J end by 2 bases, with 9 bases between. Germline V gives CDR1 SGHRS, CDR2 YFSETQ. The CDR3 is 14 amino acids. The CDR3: CASSLGVGPYEQYF. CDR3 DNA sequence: TGCGCCAGCAGCTTGGGGGTCGGGCCCTACGAGCAGTACTTC.

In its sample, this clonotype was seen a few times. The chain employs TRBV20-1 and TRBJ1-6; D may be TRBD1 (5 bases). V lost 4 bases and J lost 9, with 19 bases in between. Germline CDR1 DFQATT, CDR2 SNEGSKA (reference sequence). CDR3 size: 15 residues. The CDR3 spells CSANPGEGGTSPLHF. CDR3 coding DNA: TGCAGTGCTAACCCGGGGGAGGGTGGTACTTCACCCCTCCACTTT.

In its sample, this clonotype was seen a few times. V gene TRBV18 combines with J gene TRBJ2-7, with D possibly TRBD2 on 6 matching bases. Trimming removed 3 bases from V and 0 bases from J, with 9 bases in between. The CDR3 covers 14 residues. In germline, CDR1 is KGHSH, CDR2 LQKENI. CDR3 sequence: CASSPGRNSYEQYF. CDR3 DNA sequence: TGTGCCAGCTCACCTGGGAGGAACTCCTACGAGCAGTACTTC.

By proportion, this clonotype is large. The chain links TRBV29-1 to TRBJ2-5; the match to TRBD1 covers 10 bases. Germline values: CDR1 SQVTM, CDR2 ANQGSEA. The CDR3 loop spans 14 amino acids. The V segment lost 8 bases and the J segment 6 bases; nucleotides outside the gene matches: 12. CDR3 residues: CSLLTGGWGQTQYF. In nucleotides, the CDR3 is TGCAGCCTTCTGACAGGGGGCTGGGGTCAGACCCAGTACTTC.

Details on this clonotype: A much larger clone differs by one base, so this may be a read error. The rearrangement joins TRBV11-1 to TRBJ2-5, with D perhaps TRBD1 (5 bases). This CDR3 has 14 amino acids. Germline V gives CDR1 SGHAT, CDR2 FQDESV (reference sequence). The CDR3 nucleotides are TGTGCCGGCAGTTCGGTTCGACTGGGGCAGACCCAGTACTTC. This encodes CAGSSVRLGQTQYF.

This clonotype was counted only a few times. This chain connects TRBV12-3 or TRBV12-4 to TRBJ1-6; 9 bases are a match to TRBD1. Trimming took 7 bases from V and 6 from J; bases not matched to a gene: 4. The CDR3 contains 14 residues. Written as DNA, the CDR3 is TGTGCCAGCACCAGGGGACAGGGTAATTCACCCCTCCACTTT. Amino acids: CASTRGQGNSPLHF.

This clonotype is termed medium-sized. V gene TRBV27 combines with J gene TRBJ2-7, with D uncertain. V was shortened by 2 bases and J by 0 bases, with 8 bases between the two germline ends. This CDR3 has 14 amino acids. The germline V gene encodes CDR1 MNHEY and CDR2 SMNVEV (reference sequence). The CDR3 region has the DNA TGTGCCAGCAGTTTAACACAGACCTCCTACGAGCAGTACTTC. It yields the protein CASSLTQTSYEQYF.

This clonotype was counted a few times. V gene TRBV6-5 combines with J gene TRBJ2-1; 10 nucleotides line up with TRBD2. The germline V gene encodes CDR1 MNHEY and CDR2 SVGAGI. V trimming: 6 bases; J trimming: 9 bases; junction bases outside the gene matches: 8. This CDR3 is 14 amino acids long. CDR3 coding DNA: TGTGCCAGCAGAAGCGGGAGGGCGGCTGGTGAGCAGTTCTTC. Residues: CASRSGRAAGEQFF.